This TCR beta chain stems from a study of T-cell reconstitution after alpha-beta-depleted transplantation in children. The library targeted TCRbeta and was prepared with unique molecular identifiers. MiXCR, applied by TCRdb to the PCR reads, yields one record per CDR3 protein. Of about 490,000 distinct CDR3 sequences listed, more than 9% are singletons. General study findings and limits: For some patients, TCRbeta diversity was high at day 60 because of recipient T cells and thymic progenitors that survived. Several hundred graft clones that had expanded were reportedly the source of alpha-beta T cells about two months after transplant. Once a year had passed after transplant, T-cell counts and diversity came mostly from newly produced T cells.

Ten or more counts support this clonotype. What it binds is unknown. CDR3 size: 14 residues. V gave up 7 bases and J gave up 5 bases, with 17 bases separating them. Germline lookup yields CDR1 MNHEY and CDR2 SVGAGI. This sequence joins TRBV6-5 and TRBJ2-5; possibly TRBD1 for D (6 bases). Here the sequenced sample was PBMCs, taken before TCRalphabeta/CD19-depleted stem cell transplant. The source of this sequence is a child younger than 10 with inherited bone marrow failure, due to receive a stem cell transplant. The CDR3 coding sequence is TGTGCCAGCACCGACGACAGGTATTCGGAGACCCAGTACTTC. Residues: CASTDDRYSETQYF.